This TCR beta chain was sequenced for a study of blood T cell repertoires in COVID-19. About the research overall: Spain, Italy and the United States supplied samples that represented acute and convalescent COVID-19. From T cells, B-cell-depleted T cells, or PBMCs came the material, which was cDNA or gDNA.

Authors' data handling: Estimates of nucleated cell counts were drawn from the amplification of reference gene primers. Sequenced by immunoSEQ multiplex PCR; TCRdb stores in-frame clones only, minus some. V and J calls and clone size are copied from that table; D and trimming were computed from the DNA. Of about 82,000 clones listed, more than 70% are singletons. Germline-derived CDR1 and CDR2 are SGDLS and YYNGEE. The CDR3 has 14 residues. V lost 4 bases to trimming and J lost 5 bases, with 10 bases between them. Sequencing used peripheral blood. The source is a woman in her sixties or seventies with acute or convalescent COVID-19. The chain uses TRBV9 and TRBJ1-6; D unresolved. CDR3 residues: CASSQTVNNSPLHF. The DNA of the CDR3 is TGTGCCAGCAGCCAAACAGTCAATAATTCACCCCTCCACTTT.